These 19 T cell receptor beta chains originate from one sample sequenced in a study of shared clonotypes between healthy human individuals. TCRdb keeps only in-frame clones here, not all; method: immunoSEQ multiplex PCR. This table holds around 550,000 clones, about 96% found once. Material: naive CD4+ T cells sorted from blood. Described subset: CD45RA+ positively selected. These receptors all stem from a woman aged 30 to 39 in good health.

J is TRBJ1-1 and V is TRBV4-1, with 8 nucleotides matching TRBD1. The germline CDR1 and CDR2 sequences are MGHRA and YSYEKL. The J segment lost 6 bases and the V segment lost 3 bases, leaving 18 bases of the junction unmatched. The CDR3 length is 18 residues. CDR3 protein: CASSHLGPGQVRFAEAFF. The CDR3 DNA reads TGCGCCAGCAGCCACCTGGGCCCGGGACAGGTACGGTTTGCTGAAGCTTTCTTT.

V and J are TRBV21-1 and TRBJ1-2. TRBV21-1 has pseudogene status. The CDR3 has 14 residues. The CDR3 region is CASSAREGGDGYTF. CDR3 coding DNA: TGTGCCAGCAGCGCGCGGGAAGGGGGAGACGGCTACACCTTC.

The J gene is TRBJ1-5, the V gene TRBV18; 7 bases match TRBD1. Losses at the gene ends were 3 bases for V and 4 bases for J; bases not matched to a gene: 3. Germline V gene lookup returns CDR1 KGHSH and CDR2 LQKENI. The CDR3 covers 14 residues. For the CDR3, the DNA is TGTGCCAGCTCACCCAACAGGGGAAATCAGCCCCAGCATTTT. It encodes CASSPNRGNQPQHF. The whole variable domain, filled in from reference TRBV18 and TRBJ1-5, reads NAGVMQNPRHLVRRRGQEARLRCSPMKGHSHVYWYRQLPEEGLKFMVYLQKENIIDESGMPKERFSAEFPKEGPSILRIQQVVRGDSAAYFCASSPNRGNQPQHFGDGTRLSIL.

This rearrangement joins TRBV4-1 to TRBJ2-6; D is possibly TRBD1 (6 bases). Trimming shortened V by 2 bases and J by 14 bases, and 16 bases separated the two germline ends. Looked up from germline, CDR1 is MGHRA and CDR2 is YSYEKL. This CDR3 is built from 14 residues. CDR3 sequence: CASSQLGTSPLLTF. CDR3 coding DNA: TGCGCCAGCAGCCAACTCGGGACAAGTCCCCTCCTGACTTTC.

The chain employs TRBV2 and TRBJ2-7; D ambiguous. Trimming took 6 bases from V and 3 from J, leaving 6 bases between them. Germline V gene data show CDR1 as SNHLY and CDR2 as FYNNEI. The CDR3 extends over 11 amino acids. The CDR3: CASRIHYEQYF. DNA for the CDR3: TGTGCCAGCAGGATACACTACGAGCAGTACTTC.

V is TRBV27 and J is TRBJ1-1, with TRBD1 as a possible D gene (5 bases). This CDR3 has 15 residues. V was trimmed by 5 bases and J by 4 bases, leaving 17 bases between them. The germline gives CDR1 MNHEY, CDR2 SMNVEV (reference sequence). The CDR3 sequence is CASSLAGTLGTEAFF. CDR3 sequence (DNA): TGTGCCAGCAGTCTAGCCGGGACCCTGGGCACTGAAGCTTTCTTT.

This clone was seen just once. The V call is TRBV5-1, the J call TRBJ2-1; 8 bases match TRBD1. CDR3 size: 14 residues. After removal of 5 bases from V and 2 bases from J, the junction contained 3 bases not matched to a gene. Per the germline V gene, CDR1 is SGHRS and CDR2 is YFSETQ. This chain's CDR3 is CASRRTGTYNEQFF. DNA for the CDR3: TGCGCCAGCAGGAGGACAGGGACCTACAATGAGCAGTTCTTC.

The V call is TRBV7-9, the J call TRBJ1-4, with D perhaps TRBD1 (5 bases). This CDR3 comprises 18 residues. Germline V lookup: CDR1 SEHNR, CDR2 FQNEAQ (reference sequence). Trimming shortened V by 2 bases and J by 8 bases, and 24 bases separated the two germline ends. The CDR3 DNA follows: TGTGCCAGCAGCTTACGGTTAACAAGGGACGGTCCAGGGGAAAAACTGTTTTTT. The encoded protein is CASSLRLTRDGPGEKLFF.

This clone was counted a single time. The chain recombines TRBV11-2 with TRBJ1-2; D unresolved. Germline CDR1 and CDR2: SGHAT and FQNNGV. The CDR3 contains 16 residues. V was trimmed by 4 bases and J by 8 bases, leaving 23 bases between them. The CDR3 is CASSSDQRLLRNGYTF. CDR3 bases: TGTGCCAGCAGCTCGGATCAGAGACTCCTTCGGAACGGCTACACCTTC.

This clone is a singleton in its sample. V and J are TRBV11-2 and TRBJ2-7, with TRBD2 matching 8 bases. The germline V gene encodes CDR1 SGHAT and CDR2 FQNNGV. Trimming at V came to 1 base and at J to 4 bases, leaving 12 bases not matched to a gene. This CDR3 comprises 17 residues. The CDR3 here is CASSLVGTWTSSYEQYF. The CDR3 nucleotides read TGTGCCAGCAGCTTAGTCGGCACCTGGACTAGCAGTTACGAGCAGTACTTC.

The rearrangement joins TRBV14 to TRBJ2-1, with 7 bases matching TRBD1. There are 16 residues in the CDR3. Germline loops: CDR1 SGHDN, CDR2 FVKESK. Germline trimming cut 5 bases from V and 4 bases from J; bases unmatched to any gene: 11. For the CDR3, the DNA is TGTGCCAGCAGCTACCTGTACAGGGGCCGTTACAATGAGCAGTTCTTC. Protein sequence: CASSYLYRGRYNEQFF.

This clone was observed a single time. V and J are TRBV7-8 and TRBJ2-3; 8 bases align to TRBD2. CDR1 SGHVS and CDR2 FQNEAQ come from the germline V gene. CDR3 length equals 15 residues. With 4 bases clipped from V and 4 bases from J, the junction kept 7 bases outside the gene matches. As DNA, the CDR3 is TGTGCCAGCAGCTCCGCGGGAGGTCGAGCAGATACGCAGTATTTT. It yields the protein CASSSAGGRADTQYF.

The chain recombines TRBV4-3 with TRBJ2-7, with D perhaps matching TRBD1 (6 bases). The V end was cut by 0 bases, the J end by 3 bases, with 18 bases between. Germline-derived CDR1 and CDR2 are LGHNA and YSLEER. The CDR3 has 17 amino acids. In DNA form, the CDR3 reads TGCGCCAGCAGCCAAGAGGTGGGCCGGGACAAAATCTACGAGCAGTACTTC. This sequence encodes CASSQEVGRDKIYEQYF.

Of note for this clone: Other DNA sequences in this sample translate to the same CDR3. The V call is TRBV29-1, the J call TRBJ1-1, with 7 bases that match TRBD1. The CDR3 is 13 residues long. Germline CDR1 and CDR2: SQVTM and ANQGSEA. The CDR3 here is CSVTGRMNTEAFF. In DNA form, the CDR3 reads TGCAGTGTGACAGGGAGAATGAACACTGAAGCTTTCTTT.

This clone was recorded once. The chain uses TRBV30 and TRBJ2-2; D remains ambiguous. Per germline, CDR1 GTSNPN and CDR2 SVGIG (reference sequence). The CDR3 is made up of 13 amino acids. Trimming removed 5 bases from V and 0 bases from J, with 7 bases in between. CDR3 sequence: CAWGRANTGELFF. DNA of the CDR3: TGTGCCTGGGGACGAGCGAACACCGGGGAGCTGTTTTTT.

The genes are TRBV5-3 and TRBJ2-7; weak D call: TRBD1 (6 bases). TRBV5-3 is assigned to the ORF class and has an uncertain function. V lost 9 bases and J 2 bases, leaving 21 bases between the germline ends. This CDR3 contains 15 residues. The CDR3 sequence: CATDPCGGETYEQYF. The CDR3 DNA follows: TGTGCCACCGACCCCTGTGGGGGCGAAACCTACGAGCAGTACTTC.

This rearrangement joins TRBV5-1 to TRBJ2-6; D is possibly TRBD1 (6 bases). Trimming removed 4 bases at V and 0 bases at J, with 20 bases between. This CDR3 region has 19 residues. Germline V gene lookup returns CDR1 SGHRS and CDR2 YFSETQ. CDR3 DNA: TGCGCCAGCAGCAGATTAGGGGGTACGGACCTCTCTGGGGCCAACGTCCTGACTTTC. It translates to CASSRLGGTDLSGANVLTF.

The rearrangement uses TRBV6-5 and TRBJ1-1, with D uncertain. This CDR3 contains 15 residues. The V end lost 8 bases, the J end lost 0 bases, and 16 bases lay between the germline ends. Germline-derived CDR1 and CDR2 are MNHEY and SVGAGI. Here the CDR3 DNA reads TGTGCCAGCTGGGGAATACAGCCCATGAACACTGAAGCTTTCTTT. This codes for CASWGIQPMNTEAFF.

This clone came up a few times. Other DNA sequences in this specimen translate into the identical CDR3. The CDR3 spells CASSPQGEYGYTF. In DNA, the CDR3 is TGTGCCAGCTCACCACAGGGGGAGTATGGCTACACCTTC. The gene calls are TRBV18 and TRBJ1-2, with D perhaps matching TRBD1 (6 bases). V lost 1 base and J lost 5, with 8 bases in between. This CDR3 region has 13 residues. Germline V CDR1 and CDR2: KGHSH, LQKENI.